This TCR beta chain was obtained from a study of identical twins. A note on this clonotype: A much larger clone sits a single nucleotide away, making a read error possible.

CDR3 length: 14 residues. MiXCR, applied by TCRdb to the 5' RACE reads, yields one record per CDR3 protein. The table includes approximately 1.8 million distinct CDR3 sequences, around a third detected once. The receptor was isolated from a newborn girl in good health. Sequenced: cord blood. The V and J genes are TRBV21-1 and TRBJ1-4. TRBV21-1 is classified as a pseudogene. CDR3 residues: CASSKRATNEKLFF. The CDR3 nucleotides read TGTGCCAGCAGTAAAAGGGCAACTAATGAAAAACTGTTTTTT.